Following are 19 T cell receptor beta chains from one sample sequenced in a study of PD-1 blockade in classical Hodgkin lymphoma. Time point specified: cycle 4 day 1 (C4D1), after more than five weeks of nivolumab. There was relapse after autologous stem cell transplantation in every patient, and there was variation in brentuximab vedotin exposure. From thawed PBMCs, CD4+ T cells were purified using magnetic negative selection. TCRdb's copy holds only in-frame clones and misses some; the assay was immunoSEQ multiplex PCR. The sample yields 25,000 to 35,000 clones, 86% seen once. Source: CD4+ T cells from blood, taken before the fourth cycle of nivolumab. These receptors were obtained from a human donor with classical Hodgkin lymphoma.

The rearrangement uses TRBV4-2 and TRBJ2-1; D may be TRBD1 or TRBD2 (5 bases each). Trimming left V 0 bases short and J 0 bases short, with 18 bases between. Germline V lookup: CDR1 LGHNA, CDR2 YNFKEQ. This CDR3 has 19 residues. The CDR3 reads CASSQDGALTYRSYNEQFF. In DNA form, the CDR3 reads TGTGCCAGCAGCCAAGACGGGGCTTTGACGTACCGCTCCTACAATGAGCAGTTCTTC.

The chain uses TRBV6-1 and TRBJ1-3; D may be TRBD1 (5 bases). The CDR3 loop spans 15 amino acids. V lost 2 bases and J lost 4, with 12 bases in between. The germline CDR1 and CDR2 sequences are MNHNS and SASEGT. This chain's CDR3 is CASSEQGLAGNTIYF. The CDR3, as DNA: TGTGCCAGCAGTGAACAGGGTCTGGCCGGAAACACCATATATTTT.

The chain links TRBV14 to TRBJ2-6, with D uncertain. With 6 bases removed from V and 0 bases from J, the gap between germline ends came to 3 bases. This CDR3 has 13 residues. Germline CDR1 and CDR2: SGHDN and FVKESK. The CDR3 nucleotides read TGTGCCAGCAGGAACTCTGGGGCCAACGTCCTGACTTTC. It specifies CASRNSGANVLTF.

The rearrangement links TRBV6-1 to TRBJ1-2; a weak D match, TRBD1 (5 bases). V was trimmed by 3 bases and J by 5 bases, leaving 13 bases between them. Germline CDR1 is MNHNS and CDR2 is SASEGT. The CDR3 totals 14 residues. This CDR3 reads CASSEERGSYGYTF. The CDR3 nucleotides read TGTGCCAGCAGTGAGGAGCGGGGGAGTTATGGCTACACCTTC.

This clone was recorded once. The chain carries TRBV27 and TRBJ2-5; 7 bases agree with TRBD1. The CDR3 has 14 amino acids. The V and J ends lost 3 bases and 4 bases, in that order; junction bases with no gene match: 5. Germline CDR1 and CDR2: MNHEY and SMNVEV (reference sequence). The CDR3 DNA reads TGTGCCAGCAGTTTGGACAGGCCGGGAGAGACCCAGTACTTC. Translated: CASSLDRPGETQYF.

V gene TRBV10-3 combines with J gene TRBJ2-5; perhaps TRBD1 as D (6 bases). Trimming stripped 4 bases from V and 7 bases from J, with 13 bases between. This CDR3 is built from 13 residues. CDR1 and CDR2 from the germline V gene are ENHRY and SYGVKD. DNA of the CDR3: TGTGCCATCAGTGGGACAGCCCCAGGGACCCAGTACTTC. It codes for CAISGTAPGTQYF.

This rearrangement joins TRBV2 to TRBJ2-3; a weak D match, TRBD2 (6 bases). The CDR3 is 14 residues long. The V and J ends lost 9 bases and 6 bases respectively, with 19 bases between them. CDR1 and CDR2 (germline): SNHLY, FYNNEI. Here the CDR3 reads CASNQGPRGDTQYF. As DNA, the CDR3 is TGTGCCAGTAACCAGGGACCCCGGGGGGATACGCAGTATTTT.

V and J are TRBV6-5 and TRBJ1-3; D is possibly TRBD1 (6 bases). Trimming pared 8 bases from V and 1 base from J, leaving 9 bases between. The CDR3 extends over 13 amino acids. Per germline, CDR1 MNHEY and CDR2 SVGAGI. CDR3: CASAGVSGNTIYF. The CDR3 DNA follows: TGTGCCAGCGCAGGGGTTTCTGGAAACACCATATATTTT.

This clone turned up a few times. For the CDR3, the DNA is TGTGCCAGCAGAAACGAGTGGAACACCATATATTTT. Protein: CASRNEWNTIYF. The chain is built from TRBV6-5 and TRBJ1-3; D unclear. This CDR3 is 12 amino acids long. Germline CDR1 MNHEY, CDR2 SVGAGI. With 6 bases removed from V and 7 bases from J, the gap between germline ends came to 10 bases.

The rearrangement uses TRBV5-5 and TRBJ1-1; D is ambiguous. This CDR3 region has 13 residues. The germline gives CDR1 SGHKS, CDR2 YYEKEE (reference sequence). The ends were cut back, 0 bases at V and 4 bases at J, with 7 bases in the middle. The CDR3 DNA is TGTGCCAGCAGCTTGGTGCTGGGCACTGAAGCTTTCTTT. It codes for CASSLVLGTEAFF.

J is TRBJ2-3 and V is TRBV27; 10 nucleotides match TRBD2. J gave up 2 bases and V 4 bases, and 6 bases lay outside the gene matches. Germline V gene data show CDR1 as MNHEY and CDR2 as SMNVEV (reference sequence). The CDR3 has 16 amino acids. CDR3 in amino acids: CASSSSGSLNTDTQYF. Written as DNA, the CDR3 is TGTGCCAGCAGTTCTAGCGGGAGCCTCAACACAGATACGCAGTATTTT.

This sequence joins TRBV11-3 and TRBJ2-3; D is undetermined. Germline assignment: CDR1 SGHNT and CDR2 YENEEA. The CDR3 runs 13 residues. The ends were cut back, 4 bases at V and 2 bases at J, with 7 bases in the middle. Written as DNA, the CDR3 is TGTGCCAGCAGCTCCGCCTTCACAGATACGCAGTATTTT. The encoded protein is CASSSAFTDTQYF.

V is TRBV5-4 and J is TRBJ2-5; no clear D gene. The CDR3 runs 13 residues. Deletions cut 0 bases from V and 0 bases from J, with 3 bases between. CDR1 is SGHNT, CDR2 YYREEE, per germline (reference sequence). This CDR3 is CASSLVDQETQYF. Written as DNA, the CDR3 is TGTGCCAGCAGCTTGGTGGACCAAGAGACCCAGTACTTC.

The chain carries TRBV5-4 and TRBJ1-6; 8 bases line up with TRBD1. The trim removed 2 bases at V and 0 bases at J, leaving 4 bases unmatched. The germline V gene encodes CDR1 SGHNT and CDR2 YYREEE (reference sequence). CDR3 length: 17 amino acids. The CDR3 spells CASSFGQGFSYNSPLHF. The CDR3 DNA is TGTGCCAGCAGCTTCGGACAGGGCTTCTCCTATAATTCACCCCTCCACTTT.

CDR3 DNA: TGCAGCGTGGAACAGGGTAGGACAGATACGCAGTATTTT. The encoded protein is CSVEQGRTDTQYF. This chain joins TRBV29-1 and TRBJ2-3; the D gene is possibly TRBD1 (6 bases). CDR3 size: 13 residues. The V gene lost 6 bases and the J gene lost 3 bases, with 13 bases spanning the gap. CDR1 and CDR2 from the germline V gene are SQVTM and ANQGSEA.

This sequence joins TRBV28 and TRBJ2-1; D is unresolved. CDR3 length: 16 amino acids. V dropped 2 bases and J dropped 2 bases, with 13 bases sitting between them. Germline assignment: CDR1 MDHEN and CDR2 SYDVKM. CDR3 loop: CASSLGETTTYNEQFF. Written as DNA, the CDR3 is TGTGCCAGCAGTTTAGGGGAAACGACAACCTACAATGAGCAGTTCTTC. The complete variable domain, with remaining parts taken from reference TRBV28 and TRBJ2-1, reads DVKVTQSSRYLVKRTGEKVFLECVQDMDHENMFWYRQDPGLGLRLIYFSYDVKMKEKGDIPEGYSVSREKKERFSLILESASTNQTSMYLCASSLGETTTYNEQFFGPGTRLTVL.

V gene TRBV7-8 combines with J gene TRBJ2-1; D may be TRBD1 (6 bases). The CDR3 spans 14 residues. Germline loops: CDR1 SGHVS, CDR2 FQNEAQ. Trimming left V 4 bases short and J 6 bases short, with 13 bases between. CDR3 sequence (DNA): TGTGCCAGCAGCTCGTTGGGGACATTCAATGAGCAGTTCTTC. Residues: CASSSLGTFNEQFF.

The chain carries TRBV5-1 and TRBJ2-7; TRBD1 matches at 8 bases. Germline values: CDR1 SGHRS, CDR2 YFSETQ. The CDR3 spans 13 residues. V gave up 4 bases and J gave up 7 bases; unmatched junction bases: 7. The CDR3, as DNA: TGCGCCAGCAGCCCTGGACAGGGCAGTGAGCAGTACTTC. Protein sequence: CASSPGQGSEQYF.

The chain joins TRBV5-4 to TRBJ1-5, with unresolved D. Per germline, CDR1 SGHNT and CDR2 YYREEE (reference sequence). V lost 4 bases, J lost 5 bases, and 10 bases lay in between. The CDR3 is made up of 13 amino acids. The CDR3 bases are TGTGCCAGCAGCGCGGAAAATGATCAGCCCCAGCATTTT. Translating it yields CASSAENDQPQHF.